This entry is about one TCR beta chain. Its antigen remains unknown. The sequenced fragment ends 3 residues before the CDR3 boundary, so the rest is inferred from the germline J gene. In germline, CDR1 is GTSNPN, CDR2 SVGIG (reference sequence). The CDR3 is made up of 12 amino acids. V lost 8 bases, J lost 0 bases, and 8 bases lay in between. Most patients and controls had Caucasian heritage. For at least one year, all CVID subjects received replacement immunoglobulin. The data derive from a study of T cell clonality in common variable immunodeficiency. CVID and control samples used equivalent genomic DNA input. Clones were read by immunoSEQ multiplex PCR, and TCRdb kept only the in-frame ones, dropping some. With 15,000 to 16,000 clones in the sample, the ten largest clones hold approximately 4.4%. Notes on the study in general: CVID subjects shared fewer TCRbeta clones than healthy controls did. Reportedly, TCR beta sequences from common variable immunodeficiency showed fewer deletions and N-nucleotide insertions.

The TCR was taken from a human donor with common variable immunodeficiency. Material for sequencing was peripheral blood mononuclear cells. The chain has TRBV30 and TRBJ2-4; D gene unclear. The CDR3 reads CALTLAKNIQYF. The CDR3 DNA, read in part, is TGTGCCCTCACTCTAGCCAAAAACATT.